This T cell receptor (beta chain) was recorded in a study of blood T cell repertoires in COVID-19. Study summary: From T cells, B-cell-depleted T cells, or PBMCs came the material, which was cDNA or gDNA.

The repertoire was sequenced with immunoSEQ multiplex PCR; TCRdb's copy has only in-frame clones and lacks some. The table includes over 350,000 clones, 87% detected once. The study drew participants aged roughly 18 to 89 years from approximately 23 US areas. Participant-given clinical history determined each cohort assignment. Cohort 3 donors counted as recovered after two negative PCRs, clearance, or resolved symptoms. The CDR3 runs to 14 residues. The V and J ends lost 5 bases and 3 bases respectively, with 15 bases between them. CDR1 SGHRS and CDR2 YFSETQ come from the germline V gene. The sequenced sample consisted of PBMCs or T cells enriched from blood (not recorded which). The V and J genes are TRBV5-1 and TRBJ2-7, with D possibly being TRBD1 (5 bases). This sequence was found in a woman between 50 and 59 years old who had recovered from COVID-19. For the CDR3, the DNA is TGCGCCAGCAGACAAGGACAAGACCTCTACGAGCAGTACTTC. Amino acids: CASRQGQDLYEQYF.